This T cell receptor beta chain originates from a study of shared clonotypes between healthy human individuals. The assay was immunoSEQ multiplex PCR, and TCRdb's table has in-frame clones only and misses some. The sample carries 300,000 to 350,000 clones, around 79% recorded once. Study-wide points: Generation of non-shared clonotypes was less probable than generation of clonotypes shared by all four donors.

As for this clone: Antigen: not known.

The CDR3 totals 14 residues. The V gene lost 4 bases and the J gene lost 4 bases, with 12 bases spanning the gap. Germline CDR1 KGHSH, CDR2 LQKENI. This clonotype was obtained from a man aged 25 to 40 in good health. This chain connects TRBV18 to TRBJ2-3; the D is unclear. Material: memory CD4+ T cells sorted from blood. Subset meaning: CD45RA-negative fraction. CDR3 in amino acids: CASSLTRPPDTQYF. Written as DNA, the CDR3 is TGTGCCAGCTCACTGACCCGCCCGCCAGATACGCAGTATTTT. The full variable domain, with the rest looked up from reference TRBV18 and TRBJ2-3, is NAGVMQNPRHLVRRRGQEARLRCSPMKGHSHVYWYRQLPEEGLKFMVYLQKENIIDESGMPKERFSAEFPKEGPSILRIQQVVRGDSAAYFCASSLTRPPDTQYFGPGTRLTVL.